The 15 T cell receptor beta chains listed next were all sequenced from one sample in a study of CD4 T cells in relation to SARS-CoV-2 and coronaviruses. Assay used: immunoSEQ multiplex PCR; TCRdb lists only in-frame clones, some missing. Counted here are about 31,000 clones, about three quarters occurring once; the ten biggest clones make up around 12%. The unexposed donors gave CD4+ T cells in about 2011-2019, prior to COVID-19. CD4+ T cells were isolated from the cells after roughly 11 days of culture. Their cognate antigens are unknown. The sample consisted of CD4+ T cells from PBMCs, cultured in vitro. The receptors stem from a human donor in good health.

The chain combines TRBV7-9 with TRBJ2-7; D gene ambiguous. The V end lost 8 bases, the J end lost 3 bases, and 8 bases lay between the germline ends. Germline V gene sequence: CDR1 SEHNR, CDR2 FQNEAQ (reference sequence). The CDR3 spans 11 residues. The chain's CDR3 is CASGRSYEQYF. The CDR3 DNA reads TGTGCCAGCGGGCGGAGCTACGAGCAGTACTTC.

The table lists this clone with a few counts. The chain is built from TRBV18 and TRBJ1-6; the D gene is possibly TRBD1 (5 bases). This CDR3 is 15 amino acids long. The V gene's germline CDR1 is KGHSH and CDR2 LQKENI. Trimming pared 3 bases from V and 8 bases from J, leaving 14 bases between. CDR3 nucleotides: TGTGCCAGCTCACCTTCGGGGGGAGTCGATTCACCCCTCCACTTT. Amino acid sequence: CASSPSGGVDSPLHF.

V usage is TRBV7-9 and J usage is TRBJ2-2; D is unresolved. The CDR3 runs to 12 residues. Germline CDR1 and CDR2: SEHNR and FQNEAQ (reference sequence). The ends were cut back, 3 bases at V and 8 bases at J, with 7 bases in the middle. DNA of the CDR3: TGTGCCAGCAGCTTGTCGGCTGGGGAGCTGTTTTTT. This codes for CASSLSAGELFF. The variable domain in full, completed from reference TRBV7-9 and TRBJ2-2, reads DTGVSQNPRHKITKRGQNVTFRCDPISEHNRLYWYRQTLGQGPEFLTYFQNEAQLEKSRLLSDRFSAERPKGSFSTLEIQRTEQGDSAMYLCASSLSAGELFFGEGSRLTVL.

V and J are TRBV10-3 and TRBJ1-2, with 11 nucleotides matching TRBD1. Germline V gene lookup returns CDR1 ENHRY and CDR2 SYGVKD. This CDR3 has 14 amino acids. V shed 4 bases, J shed 2 bases, and the junction held 0 bases outside the gene matches. The CDR3 is CAISGTGGNYGYTF. As DNA, the CDR3 is TGTGCCATCAGTGGGACAGGGGGCAACTATGGCTACACCTTC.

The chain is built from TRBV12-3 or TRBV12-4 and TRBJ2-3, with D perhaps assigned TRBD1 or TRBD2 (5 bases each). CDR3 length: 13 residues. V was trimmed by 10 bases and J by 0 bases, leaving 11 bases between them. This chain's CDR3 is CATHRDSTDTQYF. CDR3 nucleotides: TGTGCCACCCACCGGGACAGCACAGATACGCAGTATTTT.

The CDR3 coding sequence is TGCGCCAGCAGTATACAGGGGGCCAGAGAGCAGTACTTC. It is translated as CASSIQGAREQYF. V is TRBV4-1 and J is TRBJ2-7; 9 nucleotides align to TRBD1. This CDR3 has 13 amino acids. V trimming: 6 bases; J trimming: 7 bases; junction bases outside the gene matches: 7. Germline V gene sequence: CDR1 MGHRA, CDR2 YSYEKL.

The rearrangement links TRBV28 to TRBJ1-6, with 8 bases matching TRBD1. The junction had 5 bases not matched to a gene; V was cut back by 2 bases and J by 2 bases. This CDR3 contains 17 residues. The germline V gene encodes CDR1 MDHEN and CDR2 SYDVKM. As DNA, the CDR3 is TGTGCCAGCAGTTTAGGGCAGGGGGCCACCTATAATTCACCCCTCCACTTT. This codes for CASSLGQGATYNSPLHF.

The chain recombines TRBV6-5 with TRBJ2-5; possible D gene TRBD2, 6 bases. The CDR3 totals 15 residues. Trimming took off 2 bases at V and 5 bases at J, with 15 bases between the two ends. The germline gives CDR1 MNHEY, CDR2 SVGAGI. CDR3 in amino acids: CASSYAWGESETQYF. In nucleotides, the CDR3 is TGTGCCAGCAGTTACGCCTGGGGGGAGTCGGAGACCCAGTACTTC.

The chain combines TRBV28 with TRBJ2-2; D not resolved. Germline V CDR1 and CDR2: MDHEN, SYDVKM. V lost 2 bases, J lost 3 bases, and 13 bases lay in between. CDR3 size: 16 residues. In DNA form, the CDR3 reads TGTGCCAGCAGTTTAGTAGGGCTATTTGACACCGGGGAGCTGTTTTTT. As protein: CASSLVGLFDTGELFF.

The gene calls are TRBV7-2 and TRBJ2-1; maybe TRBD1 (5 bases). Per the germline V gene, CDR1 is SGHTA and CDR2 is FQGNSA. This CDR3 is built from 15 residues. Deletions cut 1 base from V and 1 base from J, with 8 bases between. CDR3 loop: CASSLVAGSYNEQFF. The CDR3 DNA sequence: TGTGCCAGCAGCTTAGTGGCAGGGTCCTACAATGAGCAGTTCTTC.

The sample holds one count of this clone. V and J are TRBV20-1 and TRBJ1-5; 7 bases fit TRBD1. Trimming cost V 3 bases and J 3 bases; bases outside gene matches: 5. This CDR3 comprises 14 residues. Germline lookup yields CDR1 DFQATT and CDR2 SNEGSKA (reference sequence). DNA for the CDR3: TGCAGTGCTAGTCCGGACAGGCTCAATCAGCCCCAGCATTTT. Protein product: CSASPDRLNQPQHF.

V usage is TRBV7-2 and J usage is TRBJ2-2; the D gene is possibly TRBD2 (5 bases). V was trimmed by 7 bases and J by 6 bases, leaving 21 bases between them. The CDR3 spans 16 residues. Germline-derived CDR1 and CDR2 are SGHTA and FQGNSA. This CDR3 reads CASTLIGPGISGELFF. CDR3 DNA: TGTGCCAGCACCCTTATAGGGCCCGGGATCTCCGGGGAGCTGTTTTTT.

CDR3 bases: TGTGCCAGCAGGGACAGGGTCTACGAGCAGTACTTC. As protein: CASRDRVYEQYF. V usage is TRBV25-1 and J usage is TRBJ2-7; 8 bases match TRBD1. The germline V gene has CDR1 MGHDK and CDR2 SYGVNS. The junction had 1 base not matched to a gene; V was cut back by 6 bases and J by 3 bases. This CDR3 is built from 12 residues.

The V gene is TRBV20-1, the J gene TRBJ2-3, with 8 bases fitting TRBD2. CDR1 is DFQATT, CDR2 SNEGSKA, per germline (reference sequence). The trim removed 3 bases at V and 0 bases at J, leaving 8 bases unmatched. The CDR3 contains 16 residues. This CDR3 is CSASITLAGSTDTQYF. The CDR3 DNA reads as TGCAGTGCTAGTATCACCCTAGCGGGTAGCACAGATACGCAGTATTTT.

This chain connects TRBV3-1 (or the pseudogene TRBV3-2) to TRBJ1-2; TRBD1 matches at 12 bases. Germline CDR1 and CDR2: LGHDT and YNNKEL (reference sequence). This CDR3 comprises 15 residues. V lost 4 bases to trimming and J lost 7 bases; unmatched junction nucleotides: 7. The CDR3: CASSREGQGASGYTF. For the CDR3, the DNA is TGTGCCAGCAGCCGCGAGGGACAGGGGGCAAGTGGCTACACCTTC.